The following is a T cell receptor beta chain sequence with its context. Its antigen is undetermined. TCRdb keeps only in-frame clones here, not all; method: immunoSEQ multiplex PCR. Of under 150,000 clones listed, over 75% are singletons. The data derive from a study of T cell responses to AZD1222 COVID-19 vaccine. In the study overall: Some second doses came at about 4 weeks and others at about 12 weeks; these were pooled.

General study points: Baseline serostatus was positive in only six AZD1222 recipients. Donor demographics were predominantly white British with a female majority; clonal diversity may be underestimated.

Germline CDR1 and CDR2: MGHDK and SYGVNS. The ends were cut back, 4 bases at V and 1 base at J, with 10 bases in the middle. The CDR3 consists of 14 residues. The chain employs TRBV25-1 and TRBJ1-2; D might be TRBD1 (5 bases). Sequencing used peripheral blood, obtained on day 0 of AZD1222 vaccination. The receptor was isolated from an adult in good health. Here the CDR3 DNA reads TGTGCCAGCAGTGGGGACGGTTATAACTATGGCTACACCTTC. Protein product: CASSGDGYNYGYTF.